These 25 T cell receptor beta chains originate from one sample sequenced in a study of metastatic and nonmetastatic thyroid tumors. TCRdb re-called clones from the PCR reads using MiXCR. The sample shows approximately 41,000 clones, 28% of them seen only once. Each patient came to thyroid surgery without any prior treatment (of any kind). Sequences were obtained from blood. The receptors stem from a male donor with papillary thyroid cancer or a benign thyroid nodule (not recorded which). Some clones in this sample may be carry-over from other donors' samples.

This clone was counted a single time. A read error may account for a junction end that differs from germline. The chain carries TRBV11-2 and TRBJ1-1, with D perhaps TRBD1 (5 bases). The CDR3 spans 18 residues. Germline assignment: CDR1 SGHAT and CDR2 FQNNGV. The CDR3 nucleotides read TGTGCCAGCACCCCCGTCTTCGGGACTCGCTCGCGTCACACTGAAGCTCTCTTT. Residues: CASTPVFGTRSRHTEALF.

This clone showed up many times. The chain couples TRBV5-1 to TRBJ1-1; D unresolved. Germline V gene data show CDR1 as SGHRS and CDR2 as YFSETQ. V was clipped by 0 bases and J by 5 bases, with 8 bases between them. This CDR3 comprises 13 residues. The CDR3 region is CASSLGDRTEAFF. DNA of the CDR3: TGCGCCAGCAGCTTGGGGGATCGGACTGAAGCTTTCTTT.

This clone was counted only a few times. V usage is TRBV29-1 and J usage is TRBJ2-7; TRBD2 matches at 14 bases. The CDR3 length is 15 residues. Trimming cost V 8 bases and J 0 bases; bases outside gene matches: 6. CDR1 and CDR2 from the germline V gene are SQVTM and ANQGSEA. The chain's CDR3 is CSFYGTSGSSYEQYF. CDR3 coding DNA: TGCAGCTTCTACGGGACTAGCGGGAGCTCCTACGAGCAGTACTTC.

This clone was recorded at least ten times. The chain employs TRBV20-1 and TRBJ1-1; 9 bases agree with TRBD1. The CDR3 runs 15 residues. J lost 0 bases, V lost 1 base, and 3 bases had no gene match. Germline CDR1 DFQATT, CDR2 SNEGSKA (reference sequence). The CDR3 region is CSARGDREVNTEAFF. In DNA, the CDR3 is TGCAGTGCTAGAGGGGACAGGGAGGTGAACACTGAAGCTTTCTTT.

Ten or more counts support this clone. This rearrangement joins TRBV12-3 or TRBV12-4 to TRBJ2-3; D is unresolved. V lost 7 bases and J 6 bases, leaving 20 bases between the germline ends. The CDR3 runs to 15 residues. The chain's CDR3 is CASTPKSAFGDTQYF. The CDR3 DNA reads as TGTGCCAGCACTCCCAAATCGGCCTTTGGGGATACGCAGTATTTT.

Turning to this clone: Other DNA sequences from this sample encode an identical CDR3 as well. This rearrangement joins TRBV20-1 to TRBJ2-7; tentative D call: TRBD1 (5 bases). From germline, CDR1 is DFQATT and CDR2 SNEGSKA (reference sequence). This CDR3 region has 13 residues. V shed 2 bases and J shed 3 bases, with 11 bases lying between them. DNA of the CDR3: TGCAGTGCTAGACCATCTACAGGCTACGAGCAGTACTTC. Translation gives CSARPSTGYEQYF.

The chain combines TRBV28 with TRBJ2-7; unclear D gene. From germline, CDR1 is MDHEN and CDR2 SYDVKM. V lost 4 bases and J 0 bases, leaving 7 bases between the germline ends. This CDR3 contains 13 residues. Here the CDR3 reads CASSYANSYEQYF. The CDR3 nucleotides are TGTGCCAGCAGTTACGCAAACTCCTACGAGCAGTACTTC.

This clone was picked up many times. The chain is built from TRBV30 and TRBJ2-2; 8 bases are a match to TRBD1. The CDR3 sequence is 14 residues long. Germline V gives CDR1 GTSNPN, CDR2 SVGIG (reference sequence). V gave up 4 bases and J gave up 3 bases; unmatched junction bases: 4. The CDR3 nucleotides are TGTGCCTGGACTCCCAGGGGGCACACCGGGGAGCTGTTTTTT. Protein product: CAWTPRGHTGELFF.

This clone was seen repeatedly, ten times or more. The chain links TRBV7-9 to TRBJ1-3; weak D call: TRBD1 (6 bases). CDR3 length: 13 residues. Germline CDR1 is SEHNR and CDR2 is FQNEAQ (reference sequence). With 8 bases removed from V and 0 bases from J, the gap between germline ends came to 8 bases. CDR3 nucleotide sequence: TGTGCCAGCGGGACACGCTCTGGAAACACCATATATTTT. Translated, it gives CASGTRSGNTIYF.

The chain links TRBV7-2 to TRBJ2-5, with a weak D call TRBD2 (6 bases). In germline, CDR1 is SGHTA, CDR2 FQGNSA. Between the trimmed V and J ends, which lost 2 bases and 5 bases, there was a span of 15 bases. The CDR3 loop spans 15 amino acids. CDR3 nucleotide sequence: TGTGCCAGCAGCTTAACGGGAGTAGTGGGGGAGACCCAGTACTTC. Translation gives CASSLTGVVGETQYF.

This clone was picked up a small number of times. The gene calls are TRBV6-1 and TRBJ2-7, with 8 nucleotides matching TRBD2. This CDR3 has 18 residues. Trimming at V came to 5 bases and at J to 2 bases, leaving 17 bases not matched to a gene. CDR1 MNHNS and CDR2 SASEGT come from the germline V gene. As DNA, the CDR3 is TGTGCCAGCAGTAGAATGCGGGGGGCCGAAGTTATCGCCTACGAGCAGTACTTC. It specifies CASSRMRGAEVIAYEQYF.

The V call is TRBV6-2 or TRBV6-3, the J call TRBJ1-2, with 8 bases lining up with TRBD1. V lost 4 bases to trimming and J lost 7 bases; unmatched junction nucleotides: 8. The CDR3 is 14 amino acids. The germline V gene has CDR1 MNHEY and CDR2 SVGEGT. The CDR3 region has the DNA TGTGCCAGCAGTTGGGGACAGGTGAATGGTGGCTACACCTTC. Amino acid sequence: CASSWGQVNGGYTF.

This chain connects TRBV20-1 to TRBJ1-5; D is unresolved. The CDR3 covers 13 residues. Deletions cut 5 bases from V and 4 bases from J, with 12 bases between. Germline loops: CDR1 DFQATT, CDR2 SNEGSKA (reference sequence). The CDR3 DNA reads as TGCAGTGCTGTCAGAGGTGGGAATCAGCCCCAGCATTTT. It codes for CSAVRGGNQPQHF.

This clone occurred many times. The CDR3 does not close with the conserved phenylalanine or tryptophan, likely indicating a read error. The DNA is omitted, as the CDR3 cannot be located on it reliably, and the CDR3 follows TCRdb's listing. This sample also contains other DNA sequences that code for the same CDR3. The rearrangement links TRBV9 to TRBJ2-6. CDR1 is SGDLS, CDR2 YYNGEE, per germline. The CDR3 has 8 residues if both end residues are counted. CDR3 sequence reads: CASSIRTS.

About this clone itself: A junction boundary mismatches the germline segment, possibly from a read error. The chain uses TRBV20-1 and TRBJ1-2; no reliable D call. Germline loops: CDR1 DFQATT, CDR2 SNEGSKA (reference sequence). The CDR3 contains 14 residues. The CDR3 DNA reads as TGCAGTTCTAGACCTGAGGGAGGGTGCTATGGCTACACCTTC. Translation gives CSSRPEGGCYGYTF.

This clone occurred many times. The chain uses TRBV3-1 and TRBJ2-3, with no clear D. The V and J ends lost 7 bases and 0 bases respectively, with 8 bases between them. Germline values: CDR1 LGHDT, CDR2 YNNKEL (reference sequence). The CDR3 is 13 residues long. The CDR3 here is CASTTDSTDTQYF. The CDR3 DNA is TGTGCCAGCACAACCGACAGCACAGATACGCAGTATTTT.

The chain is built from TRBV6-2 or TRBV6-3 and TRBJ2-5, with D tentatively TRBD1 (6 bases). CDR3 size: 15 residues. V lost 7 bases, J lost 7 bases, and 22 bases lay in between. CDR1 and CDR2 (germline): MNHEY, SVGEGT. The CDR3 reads CASTLTQGRRGTQYF. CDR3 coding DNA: TGTGCCAGCACCCTTACCCAGGGGCGCAGGGGGACCCAGTACTTC.

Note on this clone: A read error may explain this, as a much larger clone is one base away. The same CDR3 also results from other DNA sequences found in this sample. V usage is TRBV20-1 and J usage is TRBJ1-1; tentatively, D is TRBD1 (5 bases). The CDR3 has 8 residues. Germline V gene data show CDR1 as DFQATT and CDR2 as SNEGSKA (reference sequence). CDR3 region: CGAGGAFF. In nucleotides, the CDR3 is TGCGGTGCTGGGGGTGCTTTCTTT.

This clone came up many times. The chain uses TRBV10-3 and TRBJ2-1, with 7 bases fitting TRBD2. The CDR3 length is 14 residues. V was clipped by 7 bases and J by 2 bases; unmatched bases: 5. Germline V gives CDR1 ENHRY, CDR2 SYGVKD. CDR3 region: CAIKAGETYNEQFF. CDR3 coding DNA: TGTGCCATCAAGGCGGGAGAGACCTACAATGAGCAGTTCTTC.

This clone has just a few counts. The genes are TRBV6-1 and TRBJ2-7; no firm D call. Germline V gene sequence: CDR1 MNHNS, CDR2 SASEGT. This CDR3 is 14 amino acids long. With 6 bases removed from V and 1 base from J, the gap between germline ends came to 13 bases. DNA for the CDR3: TGTGCCAGCAGAACTACGGTGGGTTCCTACGAGCAGTACTTC. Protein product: CASRTTVGSYEQYF.

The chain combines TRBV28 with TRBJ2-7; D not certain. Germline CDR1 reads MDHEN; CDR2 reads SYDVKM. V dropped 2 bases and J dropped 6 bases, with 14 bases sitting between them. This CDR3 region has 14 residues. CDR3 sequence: CASSLQLAAREQYF. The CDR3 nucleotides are TGTGCCAGCAGTTTACAGTTAGCCGCTCGCGAGCAGTACTTC.

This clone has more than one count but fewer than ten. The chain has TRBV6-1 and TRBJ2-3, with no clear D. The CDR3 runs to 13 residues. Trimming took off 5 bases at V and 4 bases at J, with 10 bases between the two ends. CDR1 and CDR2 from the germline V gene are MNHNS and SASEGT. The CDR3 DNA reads TGTGCCAGCAGTCTCCGGTGGGCAGATACGCAGTATTTT. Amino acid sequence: CASSLRWADTQYF.

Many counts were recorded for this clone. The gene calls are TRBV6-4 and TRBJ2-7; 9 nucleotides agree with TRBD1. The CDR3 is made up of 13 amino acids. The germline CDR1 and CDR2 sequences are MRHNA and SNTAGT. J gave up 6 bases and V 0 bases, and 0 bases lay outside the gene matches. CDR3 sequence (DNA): TGTGCCAGCAGTGACTCGGACAGGGGCGAGCAGTACTTC. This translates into CASSDSDRGEQYF.

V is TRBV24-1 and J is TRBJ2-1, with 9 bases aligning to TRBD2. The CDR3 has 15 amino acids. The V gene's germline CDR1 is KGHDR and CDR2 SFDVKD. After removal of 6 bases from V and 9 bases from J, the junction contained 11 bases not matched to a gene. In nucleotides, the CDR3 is TGTGCCACCAGTTGTGGGACTAGCCCCTCCGGTGAGCAGTTCTTC. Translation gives CATSCGTSPSGEQFF.

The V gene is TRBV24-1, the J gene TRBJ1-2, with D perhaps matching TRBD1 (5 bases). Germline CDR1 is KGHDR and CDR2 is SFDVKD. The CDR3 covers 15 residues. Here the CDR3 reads CPKNGARNNDYGYTF. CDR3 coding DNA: TGTCCCAAGAACGGGGCCCGAAACAATGACTATGGCTACACCTTC.